This T cell receptor (beta chain) was retrieved from a study of blood T cells in healthy people across ages. For the second PCR, which ran for about 7 to 11 cycles, a sample-barcoded 5' primer and a J-beta primer mix were used. TCRdb passed the 5' RACE reads through MiXCR, listing each CDR3 protein once. The data hold around 2 million distinct CDR3 sequences, with around 40% observed a single time. The CDR3 length is 15 residues. In germline, CDR1 is SGDLS, CDR2 YYNGEE. V shed 2 bases and J 4 bases; nucleotides not matched to a gene: 8. Sample: blood. This chain joins TRBV9 and TRBJ2-7, with TRBD1 matching over 8 bases. This receptor was identified in a human donor in good health. CDR3 sequence reads: CASSVTAGGFYEQYF. DNA for the CDR3: TGTGCCAGCAGCGTTACGGCAGGGGGCTTTTACGAGCAGTACTTC.